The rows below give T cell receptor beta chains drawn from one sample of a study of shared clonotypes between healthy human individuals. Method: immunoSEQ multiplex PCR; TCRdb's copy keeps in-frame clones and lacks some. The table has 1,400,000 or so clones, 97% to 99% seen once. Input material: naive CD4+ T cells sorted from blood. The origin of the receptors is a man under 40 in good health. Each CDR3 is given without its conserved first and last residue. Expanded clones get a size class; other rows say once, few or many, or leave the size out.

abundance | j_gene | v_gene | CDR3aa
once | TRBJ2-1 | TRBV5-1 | ASSHLGTVGDEQF
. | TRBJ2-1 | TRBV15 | ATSKGKGPLAGAYNEQF
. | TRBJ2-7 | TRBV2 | ASSQGASEQY
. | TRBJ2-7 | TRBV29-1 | SVAQSGNEQY
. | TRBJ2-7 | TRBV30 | ACHRTGGHEQY
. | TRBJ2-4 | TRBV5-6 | ASSLADRAPKNIQY
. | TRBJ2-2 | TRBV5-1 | ASSPYRGRTGELF
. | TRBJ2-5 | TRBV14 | ASSGLGAGVEETQY
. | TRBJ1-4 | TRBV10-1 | ASKAARFTTNEKLF
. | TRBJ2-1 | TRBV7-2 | ASSPTPDNEQF
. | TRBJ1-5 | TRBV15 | ATSRDGQGSNQPQH
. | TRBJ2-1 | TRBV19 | ASRVSAGHNEQF
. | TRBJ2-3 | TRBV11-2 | ASGRRGRETQY
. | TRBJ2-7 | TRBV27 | ASSPPRPRGASYEQY
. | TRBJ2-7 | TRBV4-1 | ASSPIGRMIYEQY
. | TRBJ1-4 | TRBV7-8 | ASSPDRRNEKLF
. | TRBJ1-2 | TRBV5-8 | ASSSRASKANYGYT
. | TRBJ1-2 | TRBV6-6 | ASSYVGARYGYT
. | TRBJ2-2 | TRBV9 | ASSVFANTGELF
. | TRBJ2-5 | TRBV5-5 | ASSSGVGETQY
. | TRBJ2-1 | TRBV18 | ASSPDRGHNEQF
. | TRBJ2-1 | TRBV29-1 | SVYWGLGEQF
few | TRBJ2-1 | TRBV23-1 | ASSQSDGIKNEQF
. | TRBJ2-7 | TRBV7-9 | ASSPFHLAGTYEQY
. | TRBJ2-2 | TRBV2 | ASSPIGRNTGELF
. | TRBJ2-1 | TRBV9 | ASNIAGVVVEEQF
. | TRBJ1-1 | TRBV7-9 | ASSLQLREAF
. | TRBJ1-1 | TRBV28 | ANEPKAF
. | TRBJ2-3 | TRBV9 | ASSGGGLADDAYTQY
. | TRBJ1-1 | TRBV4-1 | ASSQEMRQGSGAF
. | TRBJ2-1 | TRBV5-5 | ASSRPGTPWDYNEQF
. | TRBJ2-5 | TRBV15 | ATSRSWETQY
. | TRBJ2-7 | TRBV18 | ASSPPLATTYEQY
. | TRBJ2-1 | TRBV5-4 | ASRLASRDDEQF
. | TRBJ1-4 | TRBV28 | ATQGGGPGRNEKLF
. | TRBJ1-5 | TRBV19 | ASSPRTGGAGNQPQH
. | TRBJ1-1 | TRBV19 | ASSIWRRENTEAF
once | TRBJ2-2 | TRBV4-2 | ASSQVASGNTGELF
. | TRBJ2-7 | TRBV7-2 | ASSFKREGQNEQY
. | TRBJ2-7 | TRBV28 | ASSFLSDRGYEQY
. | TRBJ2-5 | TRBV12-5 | ASGLVLTRGREGQETQY
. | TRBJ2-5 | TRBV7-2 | ASSHDQETQY
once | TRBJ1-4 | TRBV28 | ASSLYTINEKLF
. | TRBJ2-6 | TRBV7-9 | ASSLGKTRAGANVLT
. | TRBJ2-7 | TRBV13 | ASRRAGSSYEQY
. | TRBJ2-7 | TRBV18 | ASSPRTGVGFYEQY
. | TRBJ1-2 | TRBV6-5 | ASSYGQNYGYT
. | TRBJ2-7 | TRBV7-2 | ASSLVQRSEQY